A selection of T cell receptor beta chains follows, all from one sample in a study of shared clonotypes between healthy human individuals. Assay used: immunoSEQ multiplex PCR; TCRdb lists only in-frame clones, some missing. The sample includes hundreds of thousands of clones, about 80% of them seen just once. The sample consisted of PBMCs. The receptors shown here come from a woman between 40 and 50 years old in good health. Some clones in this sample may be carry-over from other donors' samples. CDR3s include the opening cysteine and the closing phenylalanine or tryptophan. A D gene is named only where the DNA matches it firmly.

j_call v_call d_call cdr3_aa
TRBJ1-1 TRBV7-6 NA CASSLDLGTMNTEAFF
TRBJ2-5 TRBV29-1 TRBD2 CSDSPSGSETQYF
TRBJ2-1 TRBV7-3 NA CASSIRLVHEQFF
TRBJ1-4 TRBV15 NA CATSRDQGWDEKLFF
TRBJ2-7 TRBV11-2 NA CASSLGQGILYEQYF
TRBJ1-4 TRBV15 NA CATSIRGGTNEKLFF
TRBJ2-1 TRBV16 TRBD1 CASSRGQGGNEQFF
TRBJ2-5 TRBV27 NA CASSQTPDQETQYF
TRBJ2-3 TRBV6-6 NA CASSYGLGGTDTQYF
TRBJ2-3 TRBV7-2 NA CASSQGLAKDTQYF
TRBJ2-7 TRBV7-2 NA CASSFPQREQYF
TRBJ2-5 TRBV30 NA CAWSVGNFEPQYF
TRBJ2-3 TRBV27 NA CASSTTLAYTQYF
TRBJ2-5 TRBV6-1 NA CASSEGRLAWQYF
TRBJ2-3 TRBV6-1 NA CASSRLSTNTDTQYF
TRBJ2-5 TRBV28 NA CASSPSRWGQETQYF
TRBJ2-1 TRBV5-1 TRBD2 CASRVGRVSGEQFF